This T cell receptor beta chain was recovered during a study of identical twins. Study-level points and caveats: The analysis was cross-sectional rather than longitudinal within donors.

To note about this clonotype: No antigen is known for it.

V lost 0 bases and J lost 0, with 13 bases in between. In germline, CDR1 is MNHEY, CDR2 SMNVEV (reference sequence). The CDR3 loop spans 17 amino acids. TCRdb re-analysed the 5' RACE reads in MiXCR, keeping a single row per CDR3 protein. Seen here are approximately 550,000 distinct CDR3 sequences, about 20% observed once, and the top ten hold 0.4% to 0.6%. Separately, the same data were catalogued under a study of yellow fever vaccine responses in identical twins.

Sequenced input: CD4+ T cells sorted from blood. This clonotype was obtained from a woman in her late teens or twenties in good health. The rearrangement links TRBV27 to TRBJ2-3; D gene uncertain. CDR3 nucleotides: TGTGCCAGCAGTTTATCGAGAGGTTTTCTTAGCACAGATACGCAGTATTTT. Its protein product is CASSLSRGFLSTDTQYF.